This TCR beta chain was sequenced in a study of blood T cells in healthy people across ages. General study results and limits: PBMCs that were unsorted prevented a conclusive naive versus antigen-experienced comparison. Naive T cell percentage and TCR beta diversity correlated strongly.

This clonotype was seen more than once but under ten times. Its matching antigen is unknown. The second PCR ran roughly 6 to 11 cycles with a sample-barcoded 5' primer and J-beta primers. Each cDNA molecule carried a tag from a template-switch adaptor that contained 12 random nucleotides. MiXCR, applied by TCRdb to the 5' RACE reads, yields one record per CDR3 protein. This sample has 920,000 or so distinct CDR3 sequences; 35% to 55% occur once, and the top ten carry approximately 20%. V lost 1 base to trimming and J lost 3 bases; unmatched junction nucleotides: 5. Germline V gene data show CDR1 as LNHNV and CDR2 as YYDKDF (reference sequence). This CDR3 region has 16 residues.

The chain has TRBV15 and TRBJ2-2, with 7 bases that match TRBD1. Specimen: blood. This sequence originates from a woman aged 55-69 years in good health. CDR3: CATSRVTGPYTGELFF. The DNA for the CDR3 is TGTGCCACCAGCAGAGTGACAGGGCCCTACACCGGGGAGCTGTTTTTT. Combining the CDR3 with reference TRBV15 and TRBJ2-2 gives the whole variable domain DAMVIQNPRYQVTQFGKPVTLSCSQTLNHNVMYWYQQKSSQAPKLLFHYYDKDFNNEADTPDNFQSRRPNTSFCFLDIRSPGLGDTAMYLCATSRVTGPYTGELFFGEGSRLTVL.